The next 8 T cell receptor beta chains were all read from a single sample in a study of T cell changes during pregnancy in multiple sclerosis. Assay: immunoSEQ multiplex PCR; the TCRdb copy retains only in-frame clones and omits some. The sample includes under 50,000 clones, about 94% seen only once; the top ten take roughly 0.35%. The sequences come from CD4+ T cells from peripheral blood mononuclear cells, collected after pregnancy. These receptors were taken from a female donor with multiple sclerosis, enrolled in a pregnancy study.

The chain joins TRBV6-1 to TRBJ1-4; 7 bases line up with TRBD1. This CDR3 spans 15 amino acids. Per germline, CDR1 MNHNS and CDR2 SASEGT. Trimming took 0 bases from V and 6 from J; bases not matched to a gene: 4. The CDR3 sequence is CASSEARGRDEKLFF. The CDR3 nucleotides are TGTGCCAGCAGTGAAGCGAGGGGGCGTGATGAAAAACTGTTTTTT.

The chain is built from TRBV5-5 and TRBJ1-3, with 7 bases matching TRBD1. The germline V gene encodes CDR1 SGHKS and CDR2 YYEKEE (reference sequence). The ends lost 4 bases at V and 5 bases at J; junction bases unmatched: 6. This CDR3 is built from 14 residues. The CDR3 loop is CASSPGGFRNTIYF. CDR3 bases: TGTGCCAGCAGCCCAGGGGGTTTTAGAAACACCATATATTTT. Looking up the rest from reference TRBV5-5 and TRBJ1-3 gives the full variable domain: DAGVTQSPTHLIKTRGQQVTLRCSPISGHKSVSWYQQVLGQGPQFIFQYYEKEERGRGNFPDRFSARQFPNYSSELNVNALLLGDSALYLCASSPGGFRNTIYFGEGSWLTVV.

The CDR3 DNA reads TGTGCCAGCAGCACCCGCGGGGAGGGCGGGGGCCGAACAGATACGCAGTATTTT. It specifies CASSTRGEGGGRTDTQYF. The V gene is TRBV7-3, the J gene TRBJ2-3; TRBD2 might be the D (7 bases). V dropped 5 bases and J dropped 3 bases, with 24 bases sitting between them. Germline values: CDR1 SGHTA, CDR2 FQGTGA. This CDR3 comprises 18 residues.

The rearrangement uses TRBV9 and TRBJ2-1, with TRBD1 matching over 7 bases. This CDR3 is 17 amino acids long. Unmatched junction bases numbered 9, after V lost 0 bases and J lost 3 bases. Per germline, CDR1 SGDLS and CDR2 YYNGEE. CDR3 in DNA: TGTGCCAGCAGCGTAGAGACAGGGCCGCCGCTCTACAATGAGCAGTTCTTC. It is translated as CASSVETGPPLYNEQFF.

A single count supports this clone. The V gene is TRBV6-6, the J gene TRBJ2-5; 8 positions agree with TRBD1. CDR3 length: 13 amino acids. The germline CDR1 and CDR2 sequences are MNHNY and SVGAGI (reference sequence). The V gene end was trimmed by 8 bases and the J gene end by 5 bases; junction bases not matched to a gene: 7. In nucleotides, the CDR3 is TGTGCCAGCGGGACAGGACGGATGGAGACCCAGTACTTC. It yields the protein CASGTGRMETQYF.

The chain couples TRBV15 to TRBJ1-2, with a weak D call TRBD1 (5 bases). CDR1 is LNHNV and CDR2 is YYDKDF in the germline V gene (reference sequence). The CDR3 has 13 residues. The V end was cut by 3 bases, the J end by 5 bases, with 10 bases between. CDR3 sequence reads: CATSSGTRYGYTF. The CDR3 nucleotides read TGTGCCACCAGCAGTGGGACTAGGTATGGCTACACCTTC.

The chain combines TRBV11-2 with TRBJ2-6; D may be TRBD2 (6 bases). V was cut by 8 bases and J by 3 bases, with 17 bases left in between. Germline CDR1 reads SGHAT; CDR2 reads FQNNGV. The CDR3 length is 16 residues. CDR3 coding DNA: TGTGCCAGCTACTTGTTGGGGGGTAGTGGGGCCAACGTCCTGACTTTC. The encoded protein is CASYLLGGSGANVLTF.

This clone was detected only once. This chain uses TRBV7-3 with TRBJ2-3, with D perhaps matching TRBD1 (6 bases). In germline, CDR1 is SGHTA, CDR2 FQGTGA. Trimming removed 6 bases from V and 1 base from J, with 14 bases in between. The CDR3 is made up of 15 amino acids. The CDR3 spells CASSLTEGGTDTQYF. The CDR3 nucleotides read TGTGCCAGCAGTTTGACCGAGGGGGGCACAGATACGCAGTATTTT.